Following are 18 T cell receptor beta chains from one sample sequenced in a study of human T cells and chemical hapten exposure. MiXCR, applied by TCRdb to the RACE reads, yields one record per CDR3 protein. Altogether approximately 350,000 distinct CDR3 sequences are present, more than 5% being singletons, with the ten largest covering about 6%. Documented time point: patch test 2, 6 weeks after DPC sensitization. Treatment specified: therapeutic diphenylcyclopropenone sensitization with weekly scalp DPC. The sequences come from whole blood, collected in connection with sensitization to the hapten diphenylcyclopropenone (DPC). These receptors originate from a woman aged 18-29 years with alopecia areata. Some clones in this sample may be carry-over from other donors' samples.

Ten or more counts support this clonotype. The chain combines TRBV20-1 with TRBJ2-1, with a possible D match to TRBD2 (5 bases). Trimming left V 5 bases short and J 4 bases short, with 18 bases between. The CDR3 contains 15 residues. In germline, CDR1 is DFQATT, CDR2 SNEGSKA (reference sequence). As DNA, the CDR3 is TGCAGTGCTCCTAGTAGTGGACTGATTTACAATGAGCAGTTCTTC. It yields the protein CSAPSSGLIYNEQFF.

This clonotype was seen repeatedly, ten times or more. J is TRBJ1-3 and V is TRBV7-2; perhaps TRBD1 as D (5 bases). The CDR3 is 18 amino acids. The germline V gene has CDR1 SGHTA and CDR2 FQGNSA. The V gene lost 0 bases and the J gene lost 0 bases, with 15 bases spanning the gap. CDR3 sequence: CASSLAPPDRVSGNTIYF. The CDR3, as DNA: TGTGCCAGCAGCTTAGCCCCGCCCGACAGAGTCTCTGGAAACACCATATATTTT.

V is TRBV28 and J is TRBJ1-1; a weak D match, TRBD1 (5 bases). This CDR3 spans 12 amino acids. V gave up 11 bases and J gave up 3 bases, with 13 bases separating them. Germline loops: CDR1 MDHEN, CDR2 SYDVKM. The CDR3 is CAGGSVDTEAFF. CDR3 nucleotide sequence: TGTGCCGGGGGAAGTGTAGACACTGAAGCTTTCTTT.

This clonotype appeared a few times. This rearrangement joins TRBV10-2 to TRBJ2-7, with D maybe TRBD2 (6 bases). The CDR3 consists of 16 residues. V lost 3 bases and J lost 1, with 16 bases in between. Looked up from germline, CDR1 is WSHSY and CDR2 is SAAADI. CDR3 amino acids: CASSDGVGGDSYEQYF. DNA of the CDR3: TGCGCCAGCAGTGATGGGGTAGGCGGGGATTCCTACGAGCAGTACTTC.

This clonotype was detected only a few times. The V and J genes are TRBV20-1 and TRBJ1-2; D might be TRBD1 (6 bases). The V and J ends lost 6 bases and 0 bases respectively, with 14 bases between them. The CDR3 loop spans 14 amino acids. From germline, CDR1 is DFQATT and CDR2 SNEGSKA (reference sequence). CDR3 sequence reads: CSAGGLSTNYGYTF. The CDR3 DNA sequence: TGCAGTGCCGGGGGCTTATCTACTAACTATGGCTACACCTTC.

This clonotype was observed at least ten times. This chain uses TRBV6-1 with TRBJ1-1; D might be TRBD1 (5 bases). Trimming removed 5 bases at V and 5 bases at J, with 15 bases between. CDR1 and CDR2 (germline): MNHNS, SASEGT. The length of the CDR3 is 14 residues. This CDR3 reads CASSHTGLGTEAFF. For the CDR3, the DNA is TGTGCCAGCAGTCACACAGGCTTAGGGACTGAAGCTTTCTTT.

In this sample, this clonotype turned up a few times. V gene TRBV10-3 combines with J gene TRBJ2-4, with D hard to call. This CDR3 spans 13 amino acids. In germline, CDR1 is ENHRY, CDR2 SYGVKD. Between the trimmed V and J ends, which lost 4 bases and 6 bases, there was a span of 10 bases. The CDR3 is CAISGVFGNIQYF. The CDR3 nucleotides read TGTGCCATCAGTGGAGTTTTCGGAAACATTCAGTACTTC.

The gene calls are TRBV28 and TRBJ2-7; 7 bases agree with TRBD1. V dropped 8 bases and J dropped 2; count of bases not matched to a gene: 6. The V gene's germline CDR1 is MDHEN and CDR2 SYDVKM. This CDR3 contains 13 residues. DNA of the CDR3: TGTGCCAGCGGAACAGGGGCCCCCTACGAGCAGTACTTC. This translates into CASGTGAPYEQYF.

V gene TRBV20-1 combines with J gene TRBJ2-3; 8 bases are shared with TRBD2. Germline CDR1 DFQATT, CDR2 SNEGSKA (reference sequence). There are 14 residues in the CDR3. V gave up 7 bases and J gave up 4 bases; unmatched junction bases: 10. CDR3 residues: CSVKLAEASDTQYF. CDR3 bases: TGCAGTGTTAAACTAGCGGAGGCGTCAGATACGCAGTATTTT.

This clonotype has ten or more counts. This chain links TRBV12-5 with TRBJ1-2; D uncertain. CDR1 and CDR2 from the germline V gene are LGHNT and FRNRAP. This CDR3 spans 12 amino acids. V was pared by 1 base and J by 4 bases, with 4 bases between. CDR3 in amino acids: CASGLASYGYTF. The CDR3 DNA is TGTGCTAGTGGTTTGGCGTCCTATGGCTACACCTTC.

Many counts were recorded for this clonotype. The chain is built from TRBV5-6 and TRBJ1-1; D may be TRBD1 (5 bases). Germline V lookup: CDR1 SGHDT, CDR2 YYEEEE. The V end was cut by 2 bases, the J end by 3 bases, with 17 bases between. This CDR3 comprises 16 residues. CDR3 protein: CASSFGTGWEDTEAFF. Here the CDR3 DNA reads TGTGCCAGCAGCTTCGGGACGGGATGGGAGGACACTGAAGCTTTCTTT.

V gene TRBV28 combines with J gene TRBJ2-2, with 14 nucleotides matching TRBD2. The CDR3 sequence is 17 residues long. Germline V CDR1 and CDR2: MDHEN, SYDVKM. V trimming: 6 bases; J trimming: 5 bases; junction bases outside the gene matches: 8. The CDR3 sequence: CASSLGLAGGRTGELFF. The CDR3 coding sequence is TGTGCCAGCAGCCTCGGACTAGCGGGGGGTAGAACCGGGGAGCTGTTTTTT.

This clonotype was detected only a few times. The V gene is TRBV6-2 or TRBV6-3, the J gene TRBJ1-5, with 7 bases identical to TRBD1. This CDR3 comprises 16 residues. V gave up 0 bases and J gave up 3 bases; unmatched junction bases: 5. Germline V gene lookup returns CDR1 MNHEY and CDR2 SVGEGT. Here the CDR3 DNA reads TGTGCCAGCAGTTACTCACAGGGGCCAATCAATCAGCCCCAGCATTTT. Translating gives CASSYSQGPINQPQHF.

The table lists this clonotype with a few counts. The rearrangement uses TRBV5-5 and TRBJ2-7; tentative D call: TRBD1 (6 bases). The CDR3 length is 17 residues. V gave up 4 bases and J gave up 2 bases, with 22 bases separating them. Germline assignment: CDR1 SGHKS and CDR2 YYEKEE (reference sequence). The CDR3 loop is CASSRSIRTDQTYEQYF. CDR3 DNA sequence: TGTGCCAGCAGCCGATCTATCCGGACAGACCAGACCTACGAGCAGTACTTC.

This clonotype was observed a few times. The chain recombines TRBV10-3 with TRBJ2-3; 13 nucleotides match TRBD2. Germline V gives CDR1 ENHRY, CDR2 SYGVKD. The CDR3 spans 15 residues. J was trimmed by 9 bases and V by 3 bases; bases with no gene match: 6. This chain's CDR3 is CAISDKGTSGETQYF. The CDR3 nucleotides read TGTGCCATCAGTGATAAGGGGACTAGCGGGGAGACGCAGTATTTT.

This clonotype was seen a handful of times. V and J are TRBV12-3 or TRBV12-4 and TRBJ2-7; a weak D match, TRBD2 (6 bases). The CDR3 contains 15 residues. The V gene lost 6 bases and the J gene lost 6 bases, with 21 bases spanning the gap. The CDR3 region has the DNA TGTGCCAGCAGGAGAGGCGGGGCATCGCAAGCCGAGCAGTACTTC. Translating it yields CASRRGGASQAEQYF.

This clonotype was counted only a few times. The gene calls are TRBV29-1 and TRBJ1-1; D unclear. Trimming removed 0 bases from V and 7 bases from J, with 9 bases in between. This CDR3 contains 12 residues. Germline assignment: CDR1 SQVTM and CDR2 ANQGSEA. The CDR3 DNA reads TGCAGCGTTGAAGAAGGTCGGATTGAAGCTTTCTTT. Translating gives CSVEEGRIEAFF. The full variable domain, completed using reference TRBV29-1 and TRBJ1-1, is SAVISQKPSRDICQRGTSLTIQCQVDSQVTMMFWYRQQPGQSLTLIATANQGSEATYESGFVIDKFPISRPNLTFSTLTVSNMSPEDSSIYLCSVEEGRIEAFFGQGTRLTVV.

This sequence joins TRBV6-6 and TRBJ1-2; 9 bases map to TRBD1. This CDR3 region has 14 residues. Germline CDR1 is MNHNY and CDR2 is SVGAGI (reference sequence). After removal of 5 bases from V and 2 bases from J, the junction contained 3 bases not matched to a gene. Here the CDR3 reads CASSTTGGNYGYTF. CDR3 bases: TGTGCCAGCAGTACCACAGGGGGCAACTATGGCTACACCTTC.